This TCR beta chain was recovered during a study of CD8 T cells in ankylosing spondylitis. Via MiXCR, TCRdb re-called the 5' RACE reads, giving one row per CDR3 protein. The repertoire includes about 140,000 distinct CDR3 sequences, over 9.5% of them detected once, and about 4% sits in the top ten. Ten or more counts support this clonotype. The CDR3 extends over 12 amino acids. Trimming took 2 bases from V and 5 from J, leaving 4 bases between them. CDR1 is SGHVS and CDR2 is FQNEAQ in the germline V gene. The chain has TRBV7-8 and TRBJ1-3; no clear D gene. The sequenced material came from blood, either unsorted or a sorted T cell fraction (not recorded which). The TCR comes from a female donor with ankylosing spondylitis or in good health (not recorded which). Here the CDR3 reads CASSLQRNTIYF. The CDR3 DNA follows: TGTGCCAGCAGCTTACAGAGAAACACCATATATTTT.